The 31 T cell receptor beta chains reported below all come from one sample, sequenced in a study of T-cell reconstitution after alpha-beta-depleted transplantation in children. A library of TCRbeta sequences, prepared with unique molecular identifiers, was generated. MiXCR, run by TCRdb on the PCR reads, gives a single entry per CDR3 protein. Among fewer than 700,000 distinct CDR3 sequences listed, under 30% were seen once. Sample: PBMCs, mostly from graft donor cells, taken 360 days after TCRalphabeta/CD19-depleted stem cell transplant. The receptor set was obtained from a boy in the first two years of life who had a stem cell transplant for acute myeloid leukemia, so the T cells may come from the graft donor.

This clonotype was observed at least ten times. The chain carries TRBV6-1 and TRBJ1-1; 8 bases map to TRBD1. There are 14 residues in the CDR3. Germline V gene lookup returns CDR1 MNHNS and CDR2 SASEGT. V dropped 2 bases and J dropped 6; count of bases not matched to a gene: 5. CDR3 residues: CASSEYDRGPEAFF. As DNA, the CDR3 is TGTGCCAGCAGTGAATACGACAGGGGTCCTGAAGCTTTCTTT.

V usage is TRBV7-3 and J usage is TRBJ2-2; D unclear. CDR3 length: 15 residues. Germline V lookup: CDR1 SGHTA, CDR2 FQGTGA. The V end lost 2 bases, the J end lost 0 bases, and 7 bases lay between the germline ends. The CDR3 DNA reads TGTGCCAGCAGCTTACTGGGATCGAACACCGGGGAGCTGTTTTTT. Protein: CASSLLGSNTGELFF.

This clonotype was detected ten times or more. V usage is TRBV3-1 and J usage is TRBJ2-1; D unclear. Germline V gene data show CDR1 as LGHDT and CDR2 as YNNKEL (reference sequence). The CDR3 sequence is 16 residues long. Trimming cost V 0 bases and J 2 bases, with 11 bases left between them. CDR3 amino acids: CASSQDKPLTYNEQFF. DNA of the CDR3: TGTGCCAGCAGCCAAGACAAACCTCTAACCTACAATGAGCAGTTCTTC.

The rearrangement uses TRBV15 and TRBJ2-2, with D perhaps TRBD1 (5 bases). CDR3 length: 16 amino acids. V lost 0 bases and J 2 bases, leaving 10 bases between the germline ends. Germline V gives CDR1 LNHNV, CDR2 YYDKDF (reference sequence). The CDR3 coding sequence is TGTGCCACCAGCAGAGATAGGGGCCTAAACACCGGGGAGCTGTTTTTT. This encodes CATSRDRGLNTGELFF.

This clonotype has only a few counts. The chain joins TRBV20-1 to TRBJ1-5; the D gene is possibly TRBD1 (5 bases). This CDR3 is 14 amino acids long. Germline V gene data show CDR1 as DFQATT and CDR2 as SNEGSKA (reference sequence). Between the trimmed V and J ends, which lost 3 bases and 6 bases, there was a span of 15 bases. CDR3 DNA sequence: TGCAGTGCTAGCGAGGGGATGTACGGTCAGCCCCAGCATTTT. Its translation is CSASEGMYGQPQHF.

The V gene is TRBV2, the J gene TRBJ1-1; D is possibly TRBD1 (5 bases). The germline V gene has CDR1 SNHLY and CDR2 FYNNEI. The CDR3 is 13 amino acids. V lost 6 bases, J lost 1 base, and 9 bases lay in between. The DNA for the CDR3 is TGTGCCAGCAGGCCGGGGCCGAACACTGAAGCTTTCTTT. Amino acids: CASRPGPNTEAFF.

This clonotype was found many times. The chain combines TRBV3-1 with TRBJ1-1; D call uncertain. The CDR3 extends over 13 amino acids. Per germline, CDR1 LGHDT and CDR2 YNNKEL (reference sequence). The V end was cut by 2 bases, the J end by 0 bases, with 4 bases between. The CDR3 loop is CASSQWVNTEAFF. The DNA for the CDR3 is TGTGCCAGCAGCCAATGGGTGAACACTGAAGCTTTCTTT.

This chain links TRBV20-1 with TRBJ2-3; 7 bases map to TRBD1. The CDR3 loop spans 13 amino acids. Per the germline V gene, CDR1 is DFQATT and CDR2 is SNEGSKA (reference sequence). The J segment lost 3 bases and the V segment lost 6 bases, leaving 6 bases of the junction unmatched. CDR3 sequence: CSASATGTDTQYF. As DNA, the CDR3 is TGCAGTGCCAGTGCGACAGGGACAGATACGCAGTATTTT.

The chain combines TRBV6-2 or TRBV6-3 with TRBJ1-2; D possibly corresponds to TRBD1 (6 bases). Germline CDR1 is MNHEY and CDR2 is SVGEGT. The CDR3 sequence is 15 residues long. V dropped 6 bases and J dropped 4 bases, with 18 bases sitting between them. The CDR3 reads CASRPDRQRVYGYTF. CDR3 nucleotides: TGTGCCAGCAGACCAGACAGGCAGCGTGTCTATGGCTACACCTTC.

This clonotype was picked up a small number of times. The V and J genes are TRBV10-3 and TRBJ2-7; TRBD1 matches 7 bases. The germline CDR1 and CDR2 sequences are ENHRY and SYGVKD. The CDR3 loop spans 14 amino acids. J lost 4 bases, V lost 0 bases, and 3 bases had no gene match. CDR3 sequence reads: CAISESRDSYEQYV. For the CDR3, the DNA is TGTGCCATCAGTGAGTCTCGGGACAGTTACGAGCAGTACGTC.

The table lists this clonotype with a count of one. The V and J genes are TRBV27 and TRBJ1-5, with D hard to call. This CDR3 has 14 residues. Trimming removed 7 bases at V and 5 bases at J, with 15 bases between. Germline V gene data show CDR1 as MNHEY and CDR2 as SMNVEV (reference sequence). The CDR3 DNA is TGTGCCAGCAAGGGCCCTACCGATCATCAGCCCCAGCATTTT. As protein: CASKGPTDHQPQHF.

This clonotype was detected only a few times. CDR3 protein: CASSYLRGDTGELFF. The CDR3 bases are TGTGCCAGCAGTTATCTCAGGGGAGATACCGGGGAGCTGTTTTTT. The chain carries TRBV6-5 and TRBJ2-2; tentatively, D is TRBD1 (6 bases). There are 15 residues in the CDR3. Trimming removed 3 bases at V and 5 bases at J, with 13 bases between. Germline lookup yields CDR1 MNHEY and CDR2 SVGAGI.

This chain links TRBV4-2 with TRBJ2-3, with unresolved D. The germline V and J ends were trimmed by 1 base and 2 bases, with 13 bases remaining between them. Germline CDR1 reads LGHNA; CDR2 reads YNFKEQ. The CDR3 is 16 amino acids. Here the CDR3 reads CASSQGAGPLTDTQYF. CDR3 in DNA: TGTGCCAGCAGCCAAGGGGCCGGGCCCCTCACAGATACGCAGTATTTT.

This clonotype was detected only a few times. For the CDR3, the DNA is TGCAGTGCAAAAACAGGGAGTTCGAACACAGATACGCAGTATTTT. Translation gives CSAKTGSSNTDTQYF. The rearrangement joins TRBV20-1 to TRBJ2-3; tentatively, D is TRBD1 (6 bases). Germline assignment: CDR1 DFQATT and CDR2 SNEGSKA (reference sequence). The V end was cut by 6 bases, the J end by 2 bases, with 18 bases between. This CDR3 has 15 amino acids.

This clonotype occurred many times. CDR3 DNA: TGCGCCAGCAGCTGGGGAAAGTCGAACACTGAAGCTTTCTTT. Translating it yields CASSWGKSNTEAFF. The chain combines TRBV5-1 with TRBJ1-1; the D is unclear. The length of the CDR3 is 14 residues. The V gene lost 3 bases and the J gene lost 1 base, with 10 bases spanning the gap. CDR1 is SGHRS, CDR2 YFSETQ, per germline.

The chain links TRBV27 to TRBJ1-1, with unresolved D. Trimming removed 3 bases from V and 1 base from J, with 9 bases in between. The CDR3 spans 14 residues. Germline V gene sequence: CDR1 MNHEY, CDR2 SMNVEV (reference sequence). The CDR3 loop is CASSLPPSNTEAFF. DNA for the CDR3: TGTGCCAGCAGTTTGCCACCCTCGAACACTGAAGCTTTCTTT.

V is TRBV11-2 and J is TRBJ1-2; D is undetermined. Trimming cost V 7 bases and J 4 bases, with 10 bases left between them. In germline, CDR1 is SGHAT, CDR2 FQNNGV. The CDR3 has 12 residues. CDR3: CASNREGYGYTF. CDR3 nucleotides: TGTGCCAGCAATAGGGAAGGCTATGGCTACACCTTC.

Ten or more counts support this clonotype. The chain has TRBV5-1 and TRBJ1-6; D not certain. The V gene lost 0 bases and the J gene lost 8 bases, with 3 bases spanning the gap. There are 12 residues in the CDR3. CDR1 and CDR2 from the germline V gene are SGHRS and YFSETQ. CDR3 region: CASSLDDSPLHF. The CDR3 region has the DNA TGCGCCAGCAGCTTGGACGATTCACCCCTCCACTTT.

This clonotype was counted between two and nine times. CDR3 region: CASSYSNGSPLHF. DNA for the CDR3: TGTGCCAGCAGTTACTCGAATGGTTCACCCCTCCACTTT. The rearrangement uses TRBV6-5 and TRBJ1-6; the D is unclear. Germline V gives CDR1 MNHEY, CDR2 SVGAGI. This CDR3 is 13 amino acids long. Trimming took 0 bases from V and 9 from J, leaving 6 bases between them.

This clonotype was seen ten or more times. The V call is TRBV4-3, the J call TRBJ2-1; tentatively, D is TRBD1 (6 bases). V was pared by 1 base and J by 7 bases, with 14 bases between. The CDR3 loop spans 15 amino acids. Germline V gene lookup returns CDR1 LGHNA and CDR2 YSLEER. The CDR3 loop reads CASSQVGQGWNEQFF. DNA of the CDR3: TGCGCCAGCAGCCAAGTGGGGCAGGGGTGGAATGAGCAGTTCTTC.

The rearrangement uses TRBV7-9 and TRBJ2-3, with 11 bases matching TRBD2. V gave up 6 bases and J gave up 3 bases; unmatched junction bases: 2. Per the germline V gene, CDR1 is SEHNR and CDR2 is FQNEAQ (reference sequence). CDR3 length: 14 amino acids. CDR3 loop: CASRTSGETDTQYF. In DNA form, the CDR3 reads TGTGCCAGCAGGACTAGCGGGGAGACAGATACGCAGTATTTT.

This clonotype was picked up a small number of times. The V and J genes are TRBV7-2 and TRBJ2-2; D is perhaps TRBD2 (6 bases). CDR1 is SGHTA, CDR2 FQGNSA, per germline. The CDR3 runs 16 residues. V lost 4 bases to trimming and J lost 8 bases, with 20 bases between them. The CDR3 spells CASSSSRAQRVGELFF. The CDR3 nucleotides read TGTGCCAGCAGCTCCTCCCGGGCCCAGCGGGTTGGGGAGCTGTTTTTT.

This chain joins TRBV20-1 and TRBJ2-5; TRBD2 matches at 8 bases. J gave up 7 bases and V 0 bases, and 10 bases lay outside the gene matches. The CDR3 loop spans 15 amino acids. Germline V gene sequence: CDR1 DFQATT, CDR2 SNEGSKA (reference sequence). The CDR3 DNA sequence: TGCAGTGCTAGAGATCGGGCGGGACTAGTCAGGACCCAGTACTTC. It codes for CSARDRAGLVRTQYF.

The chain uses TRBV6-2 or TRBV6-3 and TRBJ1-6; no firm D call. The CDR3 consists of 17 residues. Deletions cut 0 bases from V and 0 bases from J, with 9 bases between. In germline, CDR1 is MNHEY, CDR2 SVGEGT. Written as DNA, the CDR3 is TGTGCCAGCAGTTACTCGCAGCCTAGCTCCTATAATTCACCCCTCCACTTT. This codes for CASSYSQPSSYNSPLHF.

This clonotype was recorded many times. CDR3 in amino acids: CASSPRGGTSVNEQFF. CDR3 coding DNA: TGTGCCAGCAGCCCAAGGGGCGGGACTAGCGTCAATGAGCAGTTCTTC. The chain carries TRBV7-2 and TRBJ2-1; TRBD2 matches at 10 bases. J was trimmed by 6 bases and V by 5 bases; bases with no gene match: 10. Germline assignment: CDR1 SGHTA and CDR2 FQGNSA. The CDR3 is 16 amino acids.

Details on this clonotype: Given the absence of the conserved phenylalanine or tryptophan at the CDR3 end, a read error is likely. The chain carries TRBV12-3 or TRBV12-4 and TRBJ2-3, with TRBD1 matching over 10 bases. The junction had 6 bases not matched to a gene; V was cut back by 6 bases and J by 3 bases. The CDR3 spans 15 residues. CDR3 amino acids: CASRLRGQGTDTQYI. CDR3 nucleotide sequence: TGTGCCAGCAGGCTAAGGGGACAGGGGACAGATACGCAGTATATT.

This clonotype was observed many times. This chain uses TRBV29-1 with TRBJ2-5; possible D gene TRBD2, 6 bases. Trimming left V 7 bases short and J 13 bases short, with 28 bases between. Germline CDR1 and CDR2: SQVTM and ANQGSEA. This CDR3 has 14 amino acids. The CDR3 nucleotides read TGCAGCGCTGGAGGGACCGGGACCCAAGAAGAGTTGTACTTC. It yields the protein CSAGGTGTQEELYF.

This clonotype was detected ten times or more. The CDR3 bases are TGTGCCAGCAGTTATGTGGATGCCCAAGAGACCCAGTACTTC. It specifies CASSYVDAQETQYF. The rearrangement uses TRBV6-5 and TRBJ2-5; D is unresolved. Germline CDR1 and CDR2: MNHEY and SVGAGI. V lost 3 bases and J lost 1, with 9 bases in between. This CDR3 region has 14 residues.

The chain employs TRBV27 and TRBJ1-5; a possible D gene is TRBD1 (5 bases). There are 14 residues in the CDR3. V lost 8 bases and J 3 bases, leaving 14 bases between the germline ends. Looked up from germline, CDR1 is MNHEY and CDR2 is SMNVEV (reference sequence). DNA of the CDR3: TGTGCCAGCGGTGGGGCCCGGAACAATCAGCCCCAGCATTTT. It is translated as CASGGARNNQPQHF.

This clonotype was seen many times. V gene TRBV10-3 combines with J gene TRBJ1-5, with 9 bases matching TRBD1. J lost 5 bases, V lost 0 bases, and 2 bases had no gene match. Germline V gene lookup returns CDR1 ENHRY and CDR2 SYGVKD. This CDR3 is built from 15 residues. The CDR3 is CAISESTGGDQPQHF. In nucleotides, the CDR3 is TGTGCCATCAGTGAGTCGACAGGGGGGGATCAGCCCCAGCATTTT.

This chain links TRBV5-5 with TRBJ1-1, with TRBD1 as a possible D gene (5 bases). V lost 4 bases and J 5 bases, leaving 12 bases between the germline ends. The V gene's germline CDR1 is SGHKS and CDR2 YYEKEE (reference sequence). The CDR3 is made up of 13 amino acids. The CDR3 is CASSRGPWTEAFF. CDR3 DNA sequence: TGTGCCAGCAGCAGGGGACCTTGGACTGAAGCTTTCTTT.